These 23 T cell receptor beta chains were sequenced from one sample in a study of cytomegalovirus exposure and HLA in healthy donors. Primers: 60 Vbeta forward and 13 Jbeta reverse. Assay used: immunoSEQ multiplex PCR; TCRdb lists only in-frame clones, some missing. The sample contains approximately 77,000 clones, 60% to 85% of which appear only once. Sequencing input: PBMCs. The receptors were sampled from a middle-aged man in good health and CMV-seronegative.

The rearrangement joins TRBV13 to TRBJ2-3; 9 bases are a match to TRBD2. The CDR3 loop spans 20 amino acids. With V trimmed by 4 bases and J by 2 bases, 19 bases remained unmatched. Germline CDR1 reads PRHDT; CDR2 reads FYEKMQ (reference sequence). DNA of the CDR3: TGTGCCAGCAGCTCCCCTTCCCTAGCGGGATGGGCCACGGTCACAGATACGCAGTATTTT. Protein product: CASSSPSLAGWATVTDTQYF. The variable domain in full, with the rest retrieved from reference TRBV13 and TRBJ2-3, is AAGVIQSPRHLIKEKRETATLKCYPIPRHDTVYWYQQGPGQDPQFLISFYEKMQSDKGSIPDRFSAQQFSDYHSELNMSSLELGDSALYFCASSSPSLAGWATVTDTQYFGPGTRLTVL.

The CDR3 spells CASSLGSEAYEQYF. The CDR3 nucleotides are TGTGCCAGCAGCCTCGGATCAGAGGCCTACGAGCAGTACTTC. This chain uses TRBV5-4 with TRBJ2-7; D is unresolved. The V end was cut by 4 bases, the J end by 2 bases, with 13 bases between. Germline assignment: CDR1 SGHNT and CDR2 YYREEE (reference sequence). The CDR3 covers 14 residues.

The rearrangement joins TRBV28 to TRBJ2-5; D is perhaps TRBD1 (6 bases). Germline-derived CDR1 and CDR2 are MDHEN and SYDVKM. V gave up 3 bases and J gave up 1 base, with 24 bases separating them. This CDR3 is built from 19 residues. This chain's CDR3 is CASSLAPPGQIPFQETQYF. As DNA, the CDR3 is TGTGCCAGCAGTTTGGCCCCTCCGGGACAAATACCTTTCCAAGAGACCCAGTACTTC.

The rearrangement joins TRBV6-5 to TRBJ2-5, with D maybe TRBD1 (5 bases). Germline assignment: CDR1 MNHEY and CDR2 SVGAGI. CDR3 length: 14 amino acids. V lost 2 bases to trimming and J lost 5 bases, with 12 bases between them. The CDR3 reads CASSYTRVGETQYF. CDR3 in DNA: TGTGCCAGCAGTTACACCAGGGTCGGGGAGACCCAGTACTTC.

The V gene is TRBV10-3, the J gene TRBJ2-1, with 10 positions matching TRBD1. V shed 3 bases, J shed 8 bases, and the junction held 7 bases outside the gene matches. The V gene's germline CDR1 is ENHRY and CDR2 SYGVKD. This CDR3 spans 15 amino acids. CDR3 DNA sequence: TGTGCCATCAGTGATTCCGGGACAGGGGAGGATGAGCAGTTCTTC. This gives the protein CAISDSGTGEDEQFF.

V and J are TRBV29-1 and TRBJ1-2; 9 bases match TRBD1. The CDR3 covers 16 residues. CDR1 is SQVTM, CDR2 ANQGSEA, per germline. V was pared by 6 bases and J by 3 bases, with 14 bases of the junction left unmatched. DNA for the CDR3: TGCAGCGTGGGGGACAGGGTCAATGGGATTGACTATGGCTACACCTTC. Translating it yields CSVGDRVNGIDYGYTF.

V usage is TRBV4-3 and J usage is TRBJ2-1, with D unresolved. The ends were cut back, 0 bases at V and 3 bases at J, with 12 bases in the middle. CDR1 LGHNA and CDR2 YSLEER come from the germline V gene. This CDR3 is built from 16 residues. CDR3 sequence reads: CASSQDPGLVYNEQFF. The CDR3 DNA reads as TGCGCCAGCAGCCAAGACCCAGGCCTGGTCTACAATGAGCAGTTCTTC.

The J gene is TRBJ2-1, the V gene TRBV9; 10 positions agree with TRBD2. Germline V gene lookup returns CDR1 SGDLS and CDR2 YYNGEE. J was trimmed by 4 bases and V by 2 bases; bases with no gene match: 6. The CDR3 totals 16 residues. The DNA for the CDR3 is TGTGCCAGCAGCGTTACCGGGACTAGCGATTACAATGAGCAGTTCTTC. The encoded protein is CASSVTGTSDYNEQFF.

This clone appeared a single time. J is TRBJ2-5 and V is TRBV4-3; the match to TRBD2 covers 15 bases. J was trimmed by 5 bases and V by 4 bases; bases with no gene match: 5. The CDR3 has 16 residues. The germline V gene has CDR1 LGHNA and CDR2 YSLEER. The CDR3 is CASSLRTSGRVETQYF. The CDR3 DNA reads as TGCGCCAGCAGCCTCCGGACTAGCGGGAGGGTGGAGACCCAGTACTTC.

This chain connects TRBV5-4 to TRBJ2-7; D not certain. This CDR3 has 15 amino acids. The V end was cut by 4 bases, the J end by 2 bases, with 16 bases between. Germline values: CDR1 SGHNT, CDR2 YYREEE (reference sequence). CDR3 amino acids: CASSGPGSATYEQYF. The CDR3 DNA is TGTGCCAGCAGCGGCCCCGGATCAGCGACCTACGAGCAGTACTTC.

The chain carries TRBV9 and TRBJ2-1; TRBD1 is a possible D gene (6 bases). Germline CDR1 is SGDLS and CDR2 is YYNGEE. The CDR3 is 15 amino acids. The V end was cut by 4 bases, the J end by 1 base, with 12 bases between. Written as DNA, the CDR3 is TGTGCCAGCAGCCCCACCGGGACATCCTACAATGAGCAGTTCTTC. Its translation: CASSPTGTSYNEQFF.

The rearrangement joins TRBV7-2 to TRBJ1-4; the match to TRBD1 covers 8 bases. V dropped 0 bases and J dropped 3; count of bases not matched to a gene: 3. CDR3 size: 16 residues. The germline CDR1 and CDR2 sequences are SGHTA and FQGNSA. CDR3 sequence reads: CASSLAYRGANEKLFF. CDR3 nucleotides: TGTGCCAGCAGCTTAGCGTACAGGGGGGCTAATGAAAAACTGTTTTTT. Based on the CDR3 plus reference TRBV7-2 and TRBJ1-4, the full variable domain is GAGVSQSPSNKVTEKGKDVELRCDPISGHTALYWYRQSLGQGLEFLIYFQGNSAPDKSGLPSDRFSAERTGGSVSTLTIQRTQQEDSAVYLCASSLAYRGANEKLFFGSGTQLSVL.

The chain has TRBV6-5 and TRBJ2-1; TRBD1 might be the D (6 bases). This CDR3 contains 12 residues. V gave up 6 bases and J gave up 9 bases, with 12 bases separating them. Germline V lookup: CDR1 MNHEY, CDR2 SVGAGI. The CDR3 region is CASRVGDIEQFF. In DNA, the CDR3 is TGTGCCAGCAGGGTTGGGGACATTGAGCAGTTCTTC.

The CDR3 loop reads CAWNAGQSYNEQFF. CDR3 DNA: TGTGCCTGGAATGCTGGACAGTCCTACAATGAGCAGTTCTTC. This rearrangement joins TRBV30 to TRBJ2-1, with D possibly matching TRBD1 (6 bases). The CDR3 is 14 residues long. V lost 4 bases to trimming and J lost 1 base, with 11 bases between them. Per germline, CDR1 GTSNPN and CDR2 SVGIG (reference sequence).

The chain uses TRBV7-2 and TRBJ1-4; D ambiguous. The CDR3 is 16 residues long. In germline, CDR1 is SGHTA, CDR2 FQGNSA. V was trimmed by 1 base and J by 1 base, leaving 10 bases between them. The CDR3 region is CASSLDLRGTNEKLFF. The DNA for the CDR3 is TGTGCCAGCAGCTTAGATCTTCGGGGAACTAATGAAAAACTGTTTTTT.

This clone was counted only a few times. The gene calls are TRBV6-1 and TRBJ2-7; 8 nucleotides align to TRBD1. V dropped 6 bases and J dropped 0; count of bases not matched to a gene: 4. Germline CDR1 is MNHNS and CDR2 is SASEGT. This CDR3 comprises 14 residues. This chain's CDR3 is CASSPDRVSYEQYF. The CDR3 nucleotides are TGTGCCAGCAGCCCGGACAGGGTCTCCTACGAGCAGTACTTC.

CDR3 protein: CASSKSQGRHTEAFF. CDR3 in DNA: TGTGCCAGCAGTAAGTCACAGGGGAGGCACACTGAAGCTTTCTTT. The chain joins TRBV6-1 to TRBJ1-1; TRBD1 aligns across 7 bases. Germline V lookup: CDR1 MNHNS, CDR2 SASEGT. This CDR3 region has 15 residues. The ends lost 5 bases at V and 3 bases at J; junction bases unmatched: 9.

The J gene is TRBJ2-1, the V gene TRBV5-4; 8 bases map to TRBD2. Germline trimming cut 4 bases from V and 0 bases from J; bases unmatched to any gene: 3. Germline CDR1 SGHNT, CDR2 YYREEE (reference sequence). The CDR3 has 15 residues. The CDR3 region is CASSAGTSSYNEQFF. The DNA for the CDR3 is TGTGCCAGCAGCGCCGGGACTAGCTCCTACAATGAGCAGTTCTTC. Using reference TRBV5-4 and TRBJ2-1 for the parts outside the CDR3, the full variable domain is ETGVTQSPTHLIKTRGQQVTLRCSSQSGHNTVSWYQQALGQGPQFIFQYYREEENGRGNFPPRFSGLQFPNYSSELNVNALELDDSALYLCASSAGTSSYNEQFFGPGTRLTVL.

This chain uses TRBV7-9 with TRBJ2-7, with unresolved D. Deletions cut 1 base from V and 3 bases from J, with 13 bases between. Germline V gene data show CDR1 as SEHNR and CDR2 as FQNEAQ (reference sequence). The CDR3 is made up of 15 amino acids. The CDR3 nucleotides read TGTGCCAGCAGCTTAGGAGCTCCAGGCTTCTACGAGCAGTACTTC. Translating gives CASSLGAPGFYEQYF.

The chain is built from TRBV4-2 and TRBJ2-3, with D possibly matching TRBD2 (6 bases). The germline V gene encodes CDR1 LGHNA and CDR2 YNFKEQ. This CDR3 contains 14 residues. V was clipped by 7 bases and J by 2 bases, with 13 bases between them. The CDR3 coding sequence is TGTGCCAGCACCGAGCGGGCCTACACAGATACGCAGTATTTT. Translated, it gives CASTERAYTDTQYF.

As for this clone: The germline gene is not matched at one end of the junction; a read error may be the cause. V gene TRBV7-7 combines with J gene TRBJ2-7, with 10 bases fitting TRBD1. The CDR3 is made up of 15 amino acids. Germline V gene sequence: CDR1 SSHAT, CDR2 FNYEAQ (reference sequence). The CDR3 sequence: CASSLGTGDSYEQYF. CDR3 DNA: TGTGCTAGCAGCTTAGGGACAGGGGATTCCTACGAGCAGTACTTC.

This rearrangement joins TRBV29-1 to TRBJ2-1, with TRBD2 matching 16 bases. J lost 7 bases, V lost 7 bases, and 7 bases had no gene match. The CDR3 loop spans 15 amino acids. The germline CDR1 and CDR2 sequences are SQVTM and ANQGSEA. The CDR3 DNA sequence: TGCAGCGCGGGACTAGCGGGAGGGCCGTATAATGAGCAGTTCTTC. This sequence encodes CSAGLAGGPYNEQFF.

V usage is TRBV5-6 and J usage is TRBJ1-2, with D uncertain. Per the germline V gene, CDR1 is SGHDT and CDR2 is YYEEEE. The V and J ends lost 0 bases and 0 bases respectively, with 6 bases between them. The CDR3 length is 14 residues. The CDR3 region is CASSLGTTNYGYTF. CDR3 sequence (DNA): TGTGCCAGCAGCTTGGGCACAACTAACTATGGCTACACCTTC.